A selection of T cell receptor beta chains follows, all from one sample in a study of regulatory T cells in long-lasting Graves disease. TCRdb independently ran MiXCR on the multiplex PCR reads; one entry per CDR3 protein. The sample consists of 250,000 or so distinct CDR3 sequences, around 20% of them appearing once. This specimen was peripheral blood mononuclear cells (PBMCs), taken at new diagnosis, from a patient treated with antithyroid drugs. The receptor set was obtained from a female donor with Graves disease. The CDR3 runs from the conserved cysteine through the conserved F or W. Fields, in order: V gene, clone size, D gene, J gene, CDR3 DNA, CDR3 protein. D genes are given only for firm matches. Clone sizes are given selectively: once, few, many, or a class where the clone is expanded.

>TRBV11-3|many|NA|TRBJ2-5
TGTGCCAGCAGCTTATCCGGTGAGGAGACCCAGTACTTC
CASSLSGEETQYF
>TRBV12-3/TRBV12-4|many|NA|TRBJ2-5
TGTGCCAGCAGTTGGGGCAGGGGGACTTCGGAGACCCAGTACTTC
CASSWGRGTSETQYF
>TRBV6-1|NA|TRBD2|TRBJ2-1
TGTGCCAGCAGACCCGGACTAGCGGTTTACAATGAGCAGTTCTTC
CASRPGLAVYNEQFF
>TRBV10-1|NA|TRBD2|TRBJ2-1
TGCGCCAGCAGTGATTCCGGGGGGTCGAGGTACAATGAGCAGTTCTTC
CASSDSGGSRYNEQFF
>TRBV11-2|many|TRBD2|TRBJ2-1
TGTGCCACGCTAGCGGGAGGGGAGAATGAGCAGTTCTTC
CATLAGGENEQFF
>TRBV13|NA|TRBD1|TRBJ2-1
TGTGCCAGCAGCAAGGGACAGGGGAGCTCCTACAATGAGCAGTTCTTC
CASSKGQGSSYNEQFF
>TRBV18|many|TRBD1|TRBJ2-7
TGTGCCAGCTCACCCGGGACAGAATACTACGAGCAGTACTTC
CASSPGTEYYEQYF
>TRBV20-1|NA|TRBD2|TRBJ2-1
TGCAGTGCTAGAGCCCCTGGGACTAGCGGGGGCCCTATAAGCTCCTACAATGAGCAGTTCTTC
CSARAPGTSGGPISSYNEQFF
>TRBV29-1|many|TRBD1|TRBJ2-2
TGCAGCGTTGCGGGACAGGCGAACACCGGGGAGCTGTTTTTT
CSVAGQANTGELFF
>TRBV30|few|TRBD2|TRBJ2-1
TGTGCCTGGGGGGCGGGACTATACAATGAGCAGTTCTTC
CAWGAGLYNEQFF
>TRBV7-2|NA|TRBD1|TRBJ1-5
TGTGCCAGCAGCTTAACGGGACAGGGGAATCAGCCCCAGCATTTT
CASSLTGQGNQPQHF
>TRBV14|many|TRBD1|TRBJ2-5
TGTGCCAGCAGCCAAGACGGGACAGCAGCGACCTTTTTTATTGGGACCCAGTACTTC
CASSQDGTAATFFIGTQYF
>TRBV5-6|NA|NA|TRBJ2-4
TGTGCCAGCAGCTTGGCCAGAATAGCCAAAAACACTCAGTACTTC
CASSLARIAKNTQYF
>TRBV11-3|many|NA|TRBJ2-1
TGTGCCAGCCAAAAGCCCACCTACAATGAGCAGTTCTTC
CASQKPTYNEQFF
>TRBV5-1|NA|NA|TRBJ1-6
TGCGCCAGCAGCTTGCGTGCCATGGGGAATGGTTCACCCCTCCACTTT
CASSLRAMGNGSPLHF
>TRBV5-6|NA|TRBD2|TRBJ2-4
TGTGCCAGCAGCTCGACGGGACTAGCGGGAGTGGGGGCCAAAAACATTCAGTACTTC
CASSSTGLAGVGAKNIQYF
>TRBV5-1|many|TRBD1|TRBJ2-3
TGCGCCAGCAGCTTGGGGACAGGGAAAACAGATACGCAGTATTTT
CASSLGTGKTDTQYF
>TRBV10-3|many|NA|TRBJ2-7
TGTGCCATCAGCGCGATGGGCCACGAGCAGTACTTC
CAISAMGHEQYF
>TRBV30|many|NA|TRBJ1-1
TGTGCCTGGGGACGGGAGAACACTGAAGCTTTCTTT
CAWGRENTEAFF
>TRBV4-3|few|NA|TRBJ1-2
TGCGCCAGCAGCCAAGAAAGCATCTTCCGGGGCTATGGCTACACCTTC
CASSQESIFRGYGYTF
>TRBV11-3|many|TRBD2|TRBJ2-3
TGTGCCAGCAGCTCGCCGGGACTAAGACCCACAGATACGCAGTATTTT
CASSSPGLRPTDTQYF
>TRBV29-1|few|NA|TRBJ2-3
TGCAGCGTTGGTCAGGCCGATGATACGCAGTATTTT
CSVGQADDTQYF
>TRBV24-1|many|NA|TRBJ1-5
TGTGCCACCAGCGAACGTACCAATCAGCCCCAGCATTTT
CATSERTNQPQHF
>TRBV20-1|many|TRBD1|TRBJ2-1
TGCAGTGCTCGCAACTCGGGACAGGCTTTCGATGAGCAGTTCTTC
CSARNSGQAFDEQFF
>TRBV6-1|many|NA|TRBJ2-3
TGTGCCAGCAGCGAAAGCACAGATACGCAGTATTTT
CASSESTDTQYF
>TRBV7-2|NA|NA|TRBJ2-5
TGTGCCAGCAGCTTGGAGTGGCGAGAGACCCAGTACTTC
CASSLEWRETQYF
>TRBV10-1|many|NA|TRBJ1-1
TGCGCCAGCAGGGACAGCAGGAACACTGAAGCTTTCTTT
CASRDSRNTEAFF
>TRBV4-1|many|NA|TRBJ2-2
TGCGCCAGCAGCCAAGCGTCGACAAACACCGGGGAGCTGTTTTTT
CASSQASTNTGELFF
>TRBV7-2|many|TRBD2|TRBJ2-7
TGTGCCAGCAGCTCGCGTGAGCGGGGGACCTACGAGCAGTACTTC
CASSSRERGTYEQYF
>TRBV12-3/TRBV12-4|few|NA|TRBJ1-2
TGTGCCAGCAGTTCCGGGGTCCATGGCTACACCTTC
CASSSGVHGYTF
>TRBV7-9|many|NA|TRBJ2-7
TGTGCCAGCAGCCACCGCCCCGGGGACTACGAGCAGTACTTC
CASSHRPGDYEQYF
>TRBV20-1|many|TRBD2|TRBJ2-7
TGCAGTGCTAGCCCTAGCGGGAGCAACTACGAGCAGTACTTC
CSASPSGSNYEQYF
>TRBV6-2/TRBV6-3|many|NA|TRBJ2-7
TGTGCCAGCAGTTCCGGACAGTACCACGAGCAGTACTTC
CASSSGQYHEQYF
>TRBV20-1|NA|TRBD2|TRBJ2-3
TGCAGTGCTGAGACTAGCGGGCACACAGATACGCAGTATTTT
CSAETSGHTDTQYF
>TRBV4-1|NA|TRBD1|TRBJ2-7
TGCGCCAGCAGCCAAGATCTGGGACAGGGCTACGAGCAGTACTTC
CASSQDLGQGYEQYF
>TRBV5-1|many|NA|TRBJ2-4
TGCGCCAGCAGCAAACAGGGACGAGAACTAGCCAAAAACATTCAGTACTTC
CASSKQGRELAKNIQYF
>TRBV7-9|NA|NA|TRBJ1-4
TGTGCCAGCAGCCAAAATGGGGGGGCGTCTGAAAAACTGTTTTTT
CASSQNGGASEKLFF
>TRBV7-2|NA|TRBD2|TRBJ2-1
TGTGCCAGCAGCTTAGTGGGACTAGCGGGAGTGAATGAGCAGTTCTTC
CASSLVGLAGVNEQFF
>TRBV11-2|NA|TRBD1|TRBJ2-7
TGTGCCAGCAGCTTAGGCGCGGGGACAGGGTACCACGAGCAGTACTTC
CASSLGAGTGYHEQYF
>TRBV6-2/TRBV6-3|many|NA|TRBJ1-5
TGTGCCAGCTGGCAGGGTCGGAGTCAGCCCCAGCATTTT
CASWQGRSQPQHF